One sample yielded the 32 T cell receptor beta chains listed below, sequenced in a study of beta chain features in type 1 diabetes. The entirety of the isolated RNA underwent reverse transcription, so expressed TCRB transcripts were sequenced. Method: immunoSEQ multiplex PCR; TCRdb's copy keeps in-frame clones and lacks some. This table holds approximately 150,000 clones, less than 9.5% found once. The material sequenced was central memory CD4+ T cells from blood. These TCRs come from a young woman in good health.

This clone has a handful of counts. This chain connects TRBV5-1 to TRBJ1-1; D ambiguous. The CDR3 has 14 amino acids. CDR1 SGHRS and CDR2 YFSETQ come from the germline V gene. V lost 0 bases and J 0 bases, leaving 6 bases between the germline ends. CDR3 residues: CASSLADMNTEAFF. The CDR3 DNA reads TGCGCCAGCAGCTTGGCAGACATGAACACTGAAGCTTTCTTT.

This clone was counted between two and nine times. The V call is TRBV30, the J call TRBJ1-4; TRBD1 matches at 8 bases. The CDR3 spans 17 residues. V shed 0 bases and J 3 bases; nucleotides not matched to a gene: 9. Germline CDR1 and CDR2: GTSNPN and SVGIG (reference sequence). The CDR3 region has the DNA TGTGCCTGGAGTGTACGAGGACAGGGTGCGGCTAATGAAAAACTGTTTTTT. It specifies CAWSVRGQGAANEKLFF.

This clone has a handful of counts. The same CDR3 arises from other DNA sequences in this sample as well. V and J are TRBV11-2 and TRBJ1-2; D unclear. This CDR3 contains 12 residues. Germline assignment: CDR1 SGHAT and CDR2 FQNNGV. V was pared by 2 bases and J by 5 bases, with 6 bases between. DNA of the CDR3: TGTGCCAGCAGCTTACGCGGTTATGGCTACACCTTC. It encodes CASSLRGYGYTF.

This clone was picked up many times. This chain joins TRBV5-6 and TRBJ1-1; D ambiguous. There are 13 residues in the CDR3. Trimming cost V 2 bases and J 1 base, with 6 bases left between them. In germline, CDR1 is SGHDT, CDR2 YYEEEE. CDR3 amino acids: CASSLAENTEAFF. In DNA form, the CDR3 reads TGTGCCAGCAGCTTAGCGGAGAACACTGAAGCTTTCTTT. Full variable domain (remainder filled in from reference TRBV5-6 and TRBJ1-1): DAGVTQSPTHLIKTRGQQVTLRCSPKSGHDTVSWYQQALGQGPQFIFQYYEEEERQRGNFPDRFSGHQFPNYSSELNVNALLLGDSALYLCASSLAENTEAFFGQGTRLTVV.

This clone was counted between two and nine times. This rearrangement joins TRBV28 to TRBJ1-1, with 9 bases lining up with TRBD1. There are 16 residues in the CDR3. Losses at the gene ends were 3 bases for V and 4 bases for J; bases not matched to a gene: 9. Germline CDR1 and CDR2: MDHEN and SYDVKM. As DNA, the CDR3 is TGTGCCAGCAGTTTGGGTACAGGGGGCTTAGGCACTGAAGCTTTCTTT. Its protein is CASSLGTGGLGTEAFF.

V is TRBV4-2 and J is TRBJ2-7, with TRBD1 identical over 9 bases. Germline CDR1 is LGHNA and CDR2 is YNFKEQ. This CDR3 has 15 residues. The ends lost 1 base at V and 6 bases at J; junction bases unmatched: 7. The CDR3 sequence: CASSQAGQGFSEQYF. Written as DNA, the CDR3 is TGTGCCAGCAGCCAAGCGGGACAGGGCTTTAGCGAGCAGTACTTC.

This clone has more than one count but fewer than ten. The chain couples TRBV6-6 to TRBJ2-5, with TRBD1 matching 7 bases. CDR1 is MNHNY, CDR2 SVGAGI, per germline (reference sequence). Unmatched junction bases numbered 7, after V lost 6 bases and J lost 3 bases. The CDR3 loop spans 14 amino acids. The CDR3 DNA is TGTGCCAGCAGGGAGAAGGGGGCGGAAGAGACCCAGTACTTC. It encodes CASREKGAEETQYF.

This clone was seen a few times. The chain combines TRBV7-9 with TRBJ2-2; D unclear. The CDR3 is 12 amino acids. Between the trimmed V and J ends, which lost 4 bases and 4 bases, there was a span of 4 bases. Germline loops: CDR1 SEHNR, CDR2 FQNEAQ (reference sequence). The CDR3 bases are TGTGCCAGCAGCTCCTCCACCGGGGAGCTGTTTTTT. Its translation: CASSSSTGELFF.

This clone was found a few times. This rearrangement joins TRBV25-1 to TRBJ2-7; TRBD2 matches at 8 bases. Germline CDR1 reads MGHDK; CDR2 reads SYGVNS. CDR3 size: 12 residues. J was trimmed by 9 bases and V by 7 bases; bases with no gene match: 8. CDR3 DNA: TGTGCCAGCACTCGGGAGGGCGCCACGCAGTACTTC. This sequence encodes CASTREGATQYF.

The J gene is TRBJ1-2, the V gene TRBV19, with TRBD1 matching 9 bases. Germline V CDR1 and CDR2: LNHDA, SQIVND (reference sequence). The CDR3 totals 16 residues. The V and J ends lost 1 base and 8 bases, in that order; junction bases with no gene match: 11. The CDR3 protein is CASSIGTGQGRKGYTF. The CDR3 region has the DNA TGTGCCAGTAGTATAGGGACGGGACAGGGAAGAAAGGGCTACACCTTC.

This clone was observed a few times. The chain uses TRBV5-4 and TRBJ1-1; TRBD1 agrees at 7 bases. CDR1 SGHNT and CDR2 YYREEE come from the germline V gene (reference sequence). CDR3 length: 14 amino acids. The trim removed 4 bases at V and 1 base at J, leaving 4 bases unmatched. The CDR3 loop reads CASSRDSQNTEAFF. CDR3 nucleotide sequence: TGTGCCAGCAGCCGGGACAGCCAGAACACTGAAGCTTTCTTT.

This clone has a handful of counts. The chain has TRBV18 and TRBJ2-5, with TRBD1 matching 9 bases. The CDR3 spans 15 residues. The germline V gene encodes CDR1 KGHSH and CDR2 LQKENI. The V segment lost 0 bases and the J segment 7 bases; nucleotides outside the gene matches: 6. Here the CDR3 reads CASSPPEGQGGTQYF. The CDR3, as DNA: TGTGCCAGCTCACCACCGGAGGGACAGGGAGGGACCCAGTACTTC.

This clone was recorded a few times. This CDR3 is also generated by other DNA sequences in the sample. The chain carries TRBV27 and TRBJ2-7, with TRBD1 identical over 12 bases. With 6 bases clipped from V and 0 bases from J, the junction kept 0 bases outside the gene matches. This CDR3 is 14 amino acids long. Germline CDR1 reads MNHEY; CDR2 reads SMNVEV (reference sequence). CDR3 sequence (DNA): TGTGCCAGCAGGGGACAGGGGGCCTCCTACGAGCAGTACTTC. Translation: CASRGQGASYEQYF.

The chain links TRBV12-5 to TRBJ2-1; 9 bases align to TRBD1. Looked up from germline, CDR1 is LGHNT and CDR2 is FRNRAP. The CDR3 totals 16 residues. With V trimmed by 0 bases and J by 0 bases, 0 bases remained unmatched. This CDR3 reads CASGLVTGGSYNEQFF. CDR3 nucleotides: TGTGCTAGTGGTTTGGTGACAGGGGGCTCCTACAATGAGCAGTTCTTC. The whole variable domain, remainder taken from reference TRBV12-5 and TRBJ2-1, is DARVTQTPRHKVTEMGQEVTMRCQPILGHNTVFWYRQTMMQGLELLAYFRNRAPLDDSGMPKDRFSAEMPDATLATLKIQPSEPRDSAVYFCASGLVTGGSYNEQFFGPGTRLTVL.

The chain combines TRBV25-1 with TRBJ2-7; TRBD1 aligns across 7 bases. The V gene's germline CDR1 is MGHDK and CDR2 SYGVNS. Unmatched junction bases numbered 4, after V lost 5 bases and J lost 3 bases. The length of the CDR3 is 13 residues. The CDR3 protein is CASSNSGGYEQYF. The DNA of the CDR3 is TGTGCCAGCAGTAATTCAGGGGGCTACGAGCAGTACTTC.

This clone was recorded a few times. The chain combines TRBV27 with TRBJ2-7; TRBD2 is a possible D gene (6 bases). Trimming cost V 4 bases and J 1 base, with 14 bases left between them. This CDR3 has 15 amino acids. CDR1 is MNHEY, CDR2 SMNVEV, per germline (reference sequence). The DNA for the CDR3 is TGTGCCAGCAGTTCCCCCAGCGGGCCTTCCTACGAGCAGTACTTC. It yields the protein CASSSPSGPSYEQYF.

The CDR3 spells CAWGQGYQPQHF. Here the CDR3 DNA reads TGTGCCTGGGGACAGGGGTATCAGCCCCAGCATTTT. The chain is built from TRBV30 and TRBJ1-5, with TRBD1 identical over 9 bases. This CDR3 is built from 12 residues. J gave up 5 bases and V 5 bases, and 1 base lay outside the gene matches. Germline V gene sequence: CDR1 GTSNPN, CDR2 SVGIG (reference sequence).

The chain employs TRBV10-3 and TRBJ2-1; 7 nucleotides align to TRBD1. The CDR3 loop spans 14 amino acids. Germline V lookup: CDR1 ENHRY, CDR2 SYGVKD. V was pared by 0 bases and J by 6 bases, with 2 bases of the junction left unmatched. The CDR3 region has the DNA TGTGCCATCAGTGAGTCTGGGACAGCCAATGAGCAGTTCTTC. It yields the protein CAISESGTANEQFF.

This rearrangement joins TRBV7-2 to TRBJ2-3; D unresolved. The V and J ends lost 5 bases and 0 bases respectively, with 9 bases between them. The CDR3 totals 14 residues. Germline loops: CDR1 SGHTA, CDR2 FQGNSA. The CDR3 DNA reads as TGTGCCAGCAGCCCCTCTGTGAGCACAGATACGCAGTATTTT. It encodes CASSPSVSTDTQYF.

The V gene is TRBV5-8, the J gene TRBJ2-1, with 10 bases lining up with TRBD1. Germline lookup yields CDR1 SGHTS and CDR2 YDEGEE. V trimming: 4 bases; J trimming: 7 bases; junction bases outside the gene matches: 8. The CDR3 contains 15 residues. CDR3 amino acids: CASSARQGARNEQFF. The CDR3 bases are TGTGCCAGCAGCGCGAGACAGGGGGCGAGGAATGAGCAGTTCTTC.

V and J are TRBV4-1 and TRBJ2-7, with D maybe TRBD2 (5 bases). There are 15 residues in the CDR3. V shed 1 base and J shed 0 bases, with 10 bases lying between them. The germline V gene encodes CDR1 MGHRA and CDR2 YSYEKL. DNA of the CDR3: TGCGCCAGCAGCCAAGTGAGCGGCATCTCCTACGAGCAGTACTTC. Its translation: CASSQVSGISYEQYF.

This clone has a handful of counts. The chain is built from TRBV30 and TRBJ2-3, with 7 bases that match TRBD1. The CDR3 sequence is 11 residues long. Germline CDR1 reads GTSNPN; CDR2 reads SVGIG (reference sequence). The V gene end was trimmed by 3 bases and the J gene end by 6 bases; junction bases not matched to a gene: 0. CDR3 in amino acids: CAWRDRDTQYF. CDR3 DNA: TGTGCCTGGAGGGACAGGGATACGCAGTATTTT.

This clone showed up just a few times. V usage is TRBV5-1 and J usage is TRBJ2-5; the D is unclear. Germline values: CDR1 SGHRS, CDR2 YFSETQ. V gave up 4 bases and J gave up 5 bases, with 9 bases separating them. The CDR3 length is 12 residues. In DNA form, the CDR3 reads TGCGCCAGCAGCACCCTCGGGGAGACCCAGTACTTC. This translates into CASSTLGETQYF.

This chain uses TRBV5-4 with TRBJ1-1; no firm D call. CDR1 is SGHNT, CDR2 YYREEE, per germline (reference sequence). V shed 1 base and J shed 4 bases, with 11 bases lying between them. The CDR3 spans 14 residues. This chain's CDR3 is CASSLSSGFTEAFF. The CDR3 DNA reads as TGTGCCAGCAGCTTGTCGTCCGGGTTCACTGAAGCTTTCTTT.

This clone was detected only a few times. The V gene is TRBV9, the J gene TRBJ1-2, with TRBD1 matching over 12 bases. This CDR3 is built from 17 residues. Trimming cost V 0 bases and J 7 bases; bases outside gene matches: 10. Germline V CDR1 and CDR2: SGDLS, YYNGEE. In DNA, the CDR3 is TGTGCCAGCAGCGTAGACGGGACGGGACAGGGGGCGGGTGGCTACACCTTC. Translation: CASSVDGTGQGAGGYTF. The variable domain in full, with the rest retrieved from reference TRBV9 and TRBJ1-2, is DSGVTQTPKHLITATGQRVTLRCSPRSGDLSVYWYQQSLDQGLQFLIQYYNGEERAKGNILERFSAQQFPDLHSELNLSSLELGDSALYFCASSVDGTGQGAGGYTFGSGTRLTVV.

This clone has more than one count but fewer than ten. V is TRBV11-2 and J is TRBJ2-1; 8 nucleotides match TRBD1. The CDR3 spans 17 residues. The V gene's germline CDR1 is SGHAT and CDR2 FQNNGV. V was pared by 4 bases and J by 7 bases, with 15 bases of the junction left unmatched. The CDR3 DNA sequence: TGTGCCAGCAGCTCCATAGACCAGGGGGCGCGGGGAAATGAGCAGTTCTTC. Amino acids: CASSSIDQGARGNEQFF.

The chain uses TRBV5-1 and TRBJ1-6; TRBD1 might be the D (5 bases). This CDR3 is 13 amino acids long. V dropped 3 bases and J dropped 14 bases, with 15 bases sitting between them. Germline V gene data show CDR1 as SGHRS and CDR2 as YFSETQ. CDR3 residues: CASSWDGGRSLHF. CDR3 nucleotide sequence: TGCGCCAGCAGCTGGGACGGGGGGAGGTCCCTCCACTTT.

The chain combines TRBV11-2 with TRBJ1-1; D not resolved. The CDR3 extends over 14 amino acids. CDR1 SGHAT and CDR2 FQNNGV come from the germline V gene. V lost 4 bases, J lost 3 bases, and 12 bases lay in between. This CDR3 reads CASSSTRGDTEAFF. CDR3 DNA sequence: TGTGCCAGCAGCTCTACCCGCGGGGACACTGAAGCTTTCTTT.

V and J are TRBV11-2 and TRBJ1-2; 9 bases fit TRBD1. Germline V gives CDR1 SGHAT, CDR2 FQNNGV. The J segment lost 1 base and the V segment lost 6 bases, leaving 3 bases of the junction unmatched. This CDR3 region has 14 residues. CDR3 in amino acids: CASRRQGDNYGYTF. The CDR3 DNA follows: TGTGCCAGCAGGCGACAGGGGGATAACTATGGCTACACCTTC.

This clone has only one observation. V gene TRBV7-2 combines with J gene TRBJ1-2, with D hard to call. Trimming cost V 1 base and J 0 bases, with 12 bases left between them. Looked up from germline, CDR1 is SGHTA and CDR2 is FQGNSA. The CDR3 contains 16 residues. The CDR3 protein is CASSLGSGVANYGYTF. CDR3 nucleotides: TGTGCCAGCAGCTTAGGTAGCGGGGTAGCTAACTATGGCTACACCTTC.

This sequence joins TRBV7-6 and TRBJ2-5, with 7 bases fitting TRBD2. Germline CDR1 reads SGHVS; CDR2 reads FNYEAQ. V gave up 3 bases and J gave up 4 bases; unmatched junction bases: 5. The CDR3 totals 14 residues. This chain's CDR3 is CASSLGGSLETQYF. The CDR3 DNA is TGTGCCAGCAGCTTGGGCGGGAGTTTAGAGACCCAGTACTTC.

This clone has a count of ten or more. V usage is TRBV20-1 and J usage is TRBJ1-2; TRBD1 is a possible D gene (5 bases). Trimming shortened V by 4 bases and J by 6 bases, and 9 bases separated the two germline ends. Germline values: CDR1 DFQATT, CDR2 SNEGSKA (reference sequence). This CDR3 is built from 11 residues. CDR3 in DNA: TGCAGTGCTACCGGGACTCATGGCTACACCTTC. Protein sequence: CSATGTHGYTF.